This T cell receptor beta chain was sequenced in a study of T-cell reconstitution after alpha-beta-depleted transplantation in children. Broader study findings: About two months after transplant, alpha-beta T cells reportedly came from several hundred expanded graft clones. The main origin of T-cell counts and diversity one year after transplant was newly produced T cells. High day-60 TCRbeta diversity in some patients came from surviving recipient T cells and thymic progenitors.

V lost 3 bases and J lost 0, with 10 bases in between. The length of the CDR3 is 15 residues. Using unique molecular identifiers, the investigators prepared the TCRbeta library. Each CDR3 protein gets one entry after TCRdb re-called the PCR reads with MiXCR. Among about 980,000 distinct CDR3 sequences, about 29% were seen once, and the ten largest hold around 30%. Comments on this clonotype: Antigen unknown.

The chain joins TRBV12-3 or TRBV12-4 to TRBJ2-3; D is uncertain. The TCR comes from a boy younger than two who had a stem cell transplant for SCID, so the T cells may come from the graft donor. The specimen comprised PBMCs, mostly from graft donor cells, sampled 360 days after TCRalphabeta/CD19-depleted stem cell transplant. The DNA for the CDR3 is TGTGCCAGCAGTTTGTCCGACCCCAGCACAGATACGCAGTATTTT. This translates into CASSLSDPSTDTQYF.